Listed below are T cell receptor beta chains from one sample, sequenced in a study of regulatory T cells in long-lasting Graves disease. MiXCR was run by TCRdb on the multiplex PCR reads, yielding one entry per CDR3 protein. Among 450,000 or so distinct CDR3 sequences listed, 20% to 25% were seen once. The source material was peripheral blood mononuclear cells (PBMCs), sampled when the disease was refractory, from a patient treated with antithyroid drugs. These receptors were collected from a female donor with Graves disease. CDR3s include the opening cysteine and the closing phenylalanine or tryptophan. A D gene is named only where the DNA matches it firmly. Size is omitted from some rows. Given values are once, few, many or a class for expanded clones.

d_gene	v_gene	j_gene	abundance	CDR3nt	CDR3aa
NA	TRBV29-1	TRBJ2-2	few	TGCAGCGTTGAAAGGCCGGGTCAAGCGGGCACCGGGGAGCTGTTTTTT	CSVERPGQAGTGELFF
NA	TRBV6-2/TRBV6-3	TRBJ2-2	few	TGTGCCAGCAGTTACTCCCCGTGGCTGGGGAGCACCGGGGAGCTGTTTTTT	CASSYSPWLGSTGELFF
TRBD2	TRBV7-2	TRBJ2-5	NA	TGTGCCAGCAGCTTAGGAGGGTTGCGGGGGGGAGAGACCCAGTACTTC	CASSLGGLRGGETQYF
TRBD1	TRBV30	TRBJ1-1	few	TGTGCCTGGAGTACAGGGGGAACTGAAGCTTTCTTT	CAWSTGGTEAFF
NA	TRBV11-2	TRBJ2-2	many	TGTGCCAGCAGCTTAGAAGGTATCACCGGGGAGCTGTTTTTT	CASSLEGITGELFF
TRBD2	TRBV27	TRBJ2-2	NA	TGTGCCAGCAGTTCTGGGACTAGCGGGAGGGTACCGGGGGAGCTGTTTTTT	CASSSGTSGRVPGELFF
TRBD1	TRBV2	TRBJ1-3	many	TGTGCCAGCAGTGAAATTCCGGGGACAGTCTCTGGAAACACCATATATTTT	CASSEIPGTVSGNTIYF
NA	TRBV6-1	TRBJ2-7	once	TGTGCCAGCAACTATAGACTAGAGTACGAGCAGTACTTC	CASNYRLEYEQYF
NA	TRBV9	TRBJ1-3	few	TGTGCCAGCAGCACCTACCAGACAGCGAGTGGAAACACCATATATTTT	CASSTYQTASGNTIYF
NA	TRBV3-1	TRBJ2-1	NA	TGTGCCAGCAGCCAAGGGCGCGGGGAGCAGTTCTTC	CASSQGRGEQFF
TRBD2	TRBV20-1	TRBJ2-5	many	TGCAGTACCCTAGCGGGGCAAGAGACCCAGTACTTC	CSTLAGQETQYF
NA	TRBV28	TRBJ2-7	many	TGTGCCAGCAGCTTAGGGACGGCCTACGAGCAGTACTTC	CASSLGTAYEQYF
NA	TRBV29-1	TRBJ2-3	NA	TGCAGCGTTGGGGTCGCCCTAAGCACAGATACGCAGTATTTT	CSVGVALSTDTQYF
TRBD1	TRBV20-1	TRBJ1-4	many	TGCAGTGCTAGAGGACAGGGAAGATCTGAAAAACTGTTTTTT	CSARGQGRSEKLFF
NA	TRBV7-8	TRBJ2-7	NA	TGTGCCAGCAGCCCTCCTAGGTGGGTTCAGCAGTACTTC	CASSPPRWVQQYF
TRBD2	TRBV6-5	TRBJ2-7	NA	TGTGCCAGCAGTTCACGGGGGGGGGGGGCAGACGAGCAGTACTTC	CASSSRGGGADEQYF
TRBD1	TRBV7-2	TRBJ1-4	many	TGTGCCAGCAGCTTAGGATGGGACAGGGGAGGTGAAAAACTGTTTTTT	CASSLGWDRGGEKLFF
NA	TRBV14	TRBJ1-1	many	TGTGCCAGCAGCCAGAGCGGCCCCGAAGCTTTCTTT	CASSQSGPEAFF
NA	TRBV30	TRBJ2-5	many	TGTGCCTGGACCGCACAAGAGACCCAGTACTTC	CAWTAQETQYF
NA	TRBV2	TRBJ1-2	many	TGTGCCAGCAGGCTGACTTACGGTTATGGCTACACCTTC	CASRLTYGYGYTF
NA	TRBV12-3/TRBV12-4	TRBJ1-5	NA	TGTGCCAGCAGTGCCCGGGGGGCAAGTCAGCCCCAGCATTTT	CASSARGASQPQHF
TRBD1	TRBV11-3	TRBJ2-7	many	TGTGCCAGCAGCCCACCTGGGACAGGACCCTACGAGCAGTACTTC	CASSPPGTGPYEQYF
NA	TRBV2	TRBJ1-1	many	TGTGCCAGCAGTAGGACACCGGACCAAACTGAAGCTTTCTTT	CASSRTPDQTEAFF
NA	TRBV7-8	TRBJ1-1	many	TGTGCCAGCAGCTTAACAATAGGGAACACTGAAGCTTTCTTT	CASSLTIGNTEAFF
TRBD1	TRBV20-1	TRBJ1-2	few	TGCAGTGCTTTCCAGGGGGGCTACGAGGATGGCTACACCTTC	CSAFQGGYEDGYTF
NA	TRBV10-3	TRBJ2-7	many	TGTGCCATCAGGACTACCTTCTACGAGCAGTACTTC	CAIRTTFYEQYF
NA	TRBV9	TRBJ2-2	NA	TGTGCCAGCAGCGTAGAAGGGGACACCGGGGAGCTGTTTTTT	CASSVEGDTGELFF
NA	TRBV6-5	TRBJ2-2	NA	TGTGCCAGCAGTTACTCGGTCTCGGATACCGGGGGGCTGTTTTTT	CASSYSVSDTGGLFF
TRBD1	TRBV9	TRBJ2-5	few	TGTGCCAGCAGCTCTACCAGGGGGCCGGGGGAGACCCAGTACTTC	CASSSTRGPGETQYF
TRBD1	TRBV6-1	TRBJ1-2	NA	TGTGCCAGCGGTCTGCGGACAGGGGGAAGTGGCTACACCTTC	CASGLRTGGSGYTF
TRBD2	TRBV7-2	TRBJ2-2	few	TGTGCCAGCAGCCAGACTAGCGGGGGCCCTATCGGCGGGGAGCTGTTTTTT	CASSQTSGGPIGGELFF
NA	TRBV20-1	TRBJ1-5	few	TGCAGTGCTAGAGTCGTCGAGGGAGGCAATCAGCCCCAGCATTTT	CSARVVEGGNQPQHF
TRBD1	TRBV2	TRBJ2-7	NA	TGCGCCAGCAGCCCAGCGACAGGGTTGAGAGAGCAGTACTTC	CASSPATGLREQYF
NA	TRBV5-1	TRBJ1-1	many	TGTGCCAGCAGCTGGGACAAGAACACTGAAGCTTTCTTT	CASSWDKNTEAFF
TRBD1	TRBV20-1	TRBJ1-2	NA	TGCAGTGCTAGCTACCGGGACAGGGGACGATTTAACTATGGCTACACCTTC	CSASYRDRGRFNYGYTF